These 18 T cell receptor beta chains share one sample of origin, sequenced in a study of blood T cells in healthy people across ages. Alongside a J-beta primer mix, a sample-barcoded 5' primer served in a second PCR lasting about 7 to 11 cycles. TCRdb reprocessed the 5' RACE reads with MiXCR, giving one entry per CDR3 protein. The data hold under 1,100,000 distinct CDR3 sequences, with around 27% observed a single time. Another study also made use of these data, one on T cells of mothers and their children.

The sample taken for sequencing was blood. The receptors stem from a girl aged 2 to 10 in good health.

The chain couples TRBV4-3 to TRBJ2-3; D gene unclear. Trimming shortened V by 1 base and J by 3 bases, and 8 bases separated the two germline ends. CDR3 length: 14 amino acids. Germline CDR1 is LGHNA and CDR2 is YSLEER. The DNA for the CDR3 is TGCGCCAGCAGCCAAGCAGAGCTTACAGATACGCAGTATTTT. The encoded protein is CASSQAELTDTQYF.

Only a few counts were recorded for this clonotype. The chain is built from TRBV29-1 and TRBJ2-7; D is unclear. The germline V and J ends were trimmed by 0 bases and 1 base, with 7 bases remaining between them. There are 13 residues in the CDR3. CDR1 is SQVTM and CDR2 is ANQGSEA in the germline V gene. The CDR3 DNA reads TGCAGCGTTGAAGATGACCATTCCTACGAGCAGTACTTC. Its protein product is CSVEDDHSYEQYF.

The chain carries TRBV7-2 and TRBJ2-3; TRBD1 aligns across 7 bases. The trim removed 5 bases at V and 2 bases at J, leaving 4 bases unmatched. Looked up from germline, CDR1 is SGHTA and CDR2 is FQGNSA. The CDR3 covers 14 residues. This CDR3 reads CASSIGTDTDTQYF. The CDR3 DNA is TGTGCCAGCAGCATTGGGACAGACACAGATACGCAGTATTTT. The entire variable domain, with the rest obtained from reference TRBV7-2 and TRBJ2-3, is as follows: GAGVSQSPSNKVTEKGKDVELRCDPISGHTALYWYRQSLGQGLEFLIYFQGNSAPDKSGLPSDRFSAERTGGSVSTLTIQRTQQEDSAVYLCASSIGTDTDTQYFGPGTRLTVL.

The sample holds a few counts of this clonotype. V is TRBV24-1 and J is TRBJ2-3; TRBD2 aligns across 12 bases. The CDR3 covers 16 residues. Germline values: CDR1 KGHDR, CDR2 SFDVKD. V dropped 3 bases and J dropped 3; count of bases not matched to a gene: 3. The CDR3 nucleotides read TGTGCCACCAGTGATCCTGGACTAGCGGGAACAGATACGCAGTATTTT. Its translation: CATSDPGLAGTDTQYF.

The table lists this clonotype with a few counts. This chain joins TRBV6-5 and TRBJ1-6; D is possibly TRBD1 (5 bases). Germline V gene lookup returns CDR1 MNHEY and CDR2 SVGAGI. The CDR3 runs to 15 residues. V was pared by 5 bases and J by 10 bases, with 18 bases between. CDR3 sequence reads: CASSLQGVDESPLHF. CDR3 coding DNA: TGTGCCAGCAGTCTGCAGGGAGTGGATGAATCACCCCTCCACTTT.

V gene TRBV12-5 combines with J gene TRBJ2-7, with D hard to call. The germline CDR1 and CDR2 sequences are LGHNT and FRNRAP. The germline V and J ends were trimmed by 0 bases and 7 bases, with 10 bases remaining between them. CDR3 length: 13 residues. The CDR3 sequence: CASGLVQSAEQYF. The CDR3 DNA sequence: TGTGCTAGTGGTTTGGTACAATCGGCAGAGCAGTACTTC.

This chain uses TRBV20-1 with TRBJ2-3, with D unclear. CDR3 length: 15 amino acids. Germline V gene sequence: CDR1 DFQATT, CDR2 SNEGSKA (reference sequence). V was trimmed by 0 bases and J by 4 bases, leaving 14 bases between them. Written as DNA, the CDR3 is TGCAGTGCTAGAGATAGTGGAAGGGTCGCAGATACGCAGTATTTT. Translating gives CSARDSGRVADTQYF.

This clonotype was seen many times. V and J are TRBV7-2 and TRBJ2-1; a possible D gene is TRBD2 (5 bases). There are 16 residues in the CDR3. Germline V CDR1 and CDR2: SGHTA, FQGNSA. V was pared by 2 bases and J by 0 bases, with 11 bases between. The CDR3 is CASSLIGEGSYNEQFF. For the CDR3, the DNA is TGTGCCAGCAGCTTAATTGGCGAGGGCTCCTACAATGAGCAGTTCTTC. Variable domain in full (rest from reference TRBV7-2 and TRBJ2-1): GAGVSQSPSNKVTEKGKDVELRCDPISGHTALYWYRQSLGQGLEFLIYFQGNSAPDKSGLPSDRFSAERTGGSVSTLTIQRTQQEDSAVYLCASSLIGEGSYNEQFFGPGTRLTVL.

V gene TRBV6-5 combines with J gene TRBJ1-2; no reliable D call. The CDR3 totals 15 residues. Germline V gene sequence: CDR1 MNHEY, CDR2 SVGAGI. Trimming removed 6 bases at V and 4 bases at J, with 18 bases between. Here the CDR3 reads CASRGPAASSYGYTF. In DNA, the CDR3 is TGTGCCAGCAGGGGCCCGGCGGCATCCTCCTATGGCTACACCTTC.

As concerns this clonotype: At one of its ends the junction is not consistent with the germline gene, which may arise from a read error. This rearrangement joins TRBV6-2 or TRBV6-3 to TRBJ1-5; possible D gene TRBD1, 5 bases. The CDR3 consists of 15 residues. Germline assignment: CDR1 MNHEY and CDR2 SVGEGT. CDR3 sequence: CASSDSGEYNQPQHF. The CDR3 region has the DNA TGTGCCAGCAGTGACTCGGGGGAGTACAATCAGCCCCAGCATTTT.

This clonotype was seen once. The rearrangement links TRBV6-6 to TRBJ2-7; D is ambiguous. With 7 bases removed from V and 6 bases from J, the gap between germline ends came to 16 bases. Germline V gene data show CDR1 as MNHNY and CDR2 as SVGAGI (reference sequence). CDR3 length: 13 amino acids. CDR3: CASINWPSVEQYF. The CDR3 bases are TGTGCCAGCATAAATTGGCCGTCTGTCGAGCAGTACTTC.

V gene TRBV6-5 combines with J gene TRBJ1-2; D gene ambiguous. The CDR3 sequence is 15 residues long. Germline V gene lookup returns CDR1 MNHEY and CDR2 SVGAGI. V shed 5 bases and J shed 4 bases, with 17 bases lying between them. Here the CDR3 reads CASSPITGASYGYTF. CDR3 sequence (DNA): TGTGCCAGCAGTCCCATAACGGGAGCGAGCTATGGCTACACCTTC.

The V call is TRBV7-9, the J call TRBJ2-7; 7 bases line up with TRBD1. CDR1 SEHNR and CDR2 FQNEAQ come from the germline V gene (reference sequence). V gave up 4 bases and J gave up 6 bases; unmatched junction bases: 12. The CDR3 totals 15 residues. In DNA form, the CDR3 reads TGTGCCAGCAGCTCCCCCGCAGGGGGTATTAGCGAGCAGTACTTC. This encodes CASSSPAGGISEQYF.

The chain couples TRBV12-3 or TRBV12-4 to TRBJ2-2; D call uncertain. The CDR3 totals 14 residues. V gave up 4 bases and J gave up 6 bases, with 12 bases separating them. The CDR3, as DNA: TGTGCCAGCAGTTGCGACACTTTCGCCGGGGAGCTGTTTTTT. Amino acids: CASSCDTFAGELFF.

The V call is TRBV6-5, the J call TRBJ2-3, with 7 positions matching TRBD1. The trim removed 4 bases at V and 5 bases at J, leaving 6 bases unmatched. Germline V lookup: CDR1 MNHEY, CDR2 SVGAGI. This CDR3 region has 14 residues. The DNA for the CDR3 is TGTGCCAGCAGTTCAGGGGGTACCATAGATACGCAGTATTTT. Amino acids: CASSSGGTIDTQYF.

The chain employs TRBV20-1 and TRBJ1-2; 7 bases align to TRBD1. With V trimmed by 0 bases and J by 5 bases, 12 bases remained unmatched. The CDR3 runs to 16 residues. Germline V CDR1 and CDR2: DFQATT, SNEGSKA (reference sequence). CDR3 residues: CSARDLSDRVRYGYTF. In DNA, the CDR3 is TGCAGTGCTAGAGATCTTAGTGACAGGGTGCGATATGGCTACACCTTC.

This clonotype is a singleton in its sample. This sequence joins TRBV7-9 and TRBJ2-5, with D perhaps matching TRBD2 (6 bases). In germline, CDR1 is SEHNR, CDR2 FQNEAQ (reference sequence). Trimming removed 5 bases from V and 3 bases from J, with 16 bases in between. The CDR3 has 15 residues. The CDR3 loop reads CASSPFRGSEETQYF. As DNA, the CDR3 is TGTGCCAGCAGCCCGTTTCGGGGGTCCGAAGAGACCCAGTACTTC.

Here the CDR3 DNA reads TGTGCCAGCAGTATTTTCACGAGGGAGACCCAGTACTTC. Its translation is CASSIFTRETQYF. The chain recombines TRBV4-2 with TRBJ2-5; the D is unclear. CDR3 length equals 13 residues. The V end was cut by 6 bases, the J end by 5 bases, with 13 bases between. The germline gives CDR1 LGHNA, CDR2 YNFKEQ.